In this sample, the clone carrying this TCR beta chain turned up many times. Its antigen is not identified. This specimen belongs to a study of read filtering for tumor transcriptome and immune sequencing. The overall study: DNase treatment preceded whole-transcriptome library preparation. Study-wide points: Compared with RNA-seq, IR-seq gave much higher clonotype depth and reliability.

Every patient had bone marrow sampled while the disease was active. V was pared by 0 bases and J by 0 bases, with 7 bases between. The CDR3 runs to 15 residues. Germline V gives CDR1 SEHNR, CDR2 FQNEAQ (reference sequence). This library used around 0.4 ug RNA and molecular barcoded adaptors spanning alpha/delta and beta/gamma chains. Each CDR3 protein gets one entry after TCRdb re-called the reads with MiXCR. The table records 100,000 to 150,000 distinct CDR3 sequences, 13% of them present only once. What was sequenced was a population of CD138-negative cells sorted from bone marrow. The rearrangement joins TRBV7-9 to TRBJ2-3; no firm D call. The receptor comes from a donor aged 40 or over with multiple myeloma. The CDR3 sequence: CASSLASISTDTQYF. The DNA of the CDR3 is TGTGCCAGCAGCTTAGCTAGTATTAGCACAGATACGCAGTATTTT.